This TCR beta chain is drawn from a study of shared clonotypes between healthy human individuals. On the study more broadly: A donor's plate count was three for CD4 naive and three for CD4 memory; CD8 naive had two and CD8 memory one. Findings and limits, study-wide: Limitation of the genetic and exposure-history diversity represented came from the few donors. Rarefaction analysis demonstrated incomplete sorted-subset sequencing notwithstanding large depth.

The CDR3 is made up of 16 amino acids. CDR1 and CDR2 (germline): GTSNPN, SVGIG (reference sequence). As regards this clone: Its target is not known. Germline is not matched at one junction end, which may reflect a read error.

TCRdb keeps only in-frame clones here, not all; method: immunoSEQ multiplex PCR. The table records roughly 1,000,000 clones, about 80% of them present only once. The sequencing input was memory CD4+ T cells from PBMCs. Stated subset: CD45RA-negative fraction. The rearrangement joins TRBV30 to TRBJ2-2, with 9 nucleotides matching TRBD1. The receptor's source is a man between 18 and 35 years old in good health. Some clones in this sample may be carry-over from other donors' samples. The CDR3 nucleotides are TGTGCCTGGACCCTAGGACAGGGGCCGAACACCGGGGGGCTGTTTTTT. Protein: CAWTLGQGPNTGGLFF.